Listed here is a single T cell receptor (beta chain). This specimen comes from a study of control samples from healthy donors and cancer patients. Germline CDR1 MNHEY, CDR2 SVGEGT. J lost 5 bases, V lost 6 bases, and 9 bases had no gene match. The CDR3 contains 15 residues. Clones were read by immunoSEQ multiplex PCR, and TCRdb kept only the in-frame ones, dropping some. Found here are more than 50,000 clones, roughly 87% of them singletons; the top ten hold approximately 3.8%. This chain connects TRBV6-2 or TRBV6-3 to TRBJ1-1; TRBD1 matches at 10 bases. The TCR comes from a man aged 50-59 years in good health. The sequenced material came from blood. CDR3 in amino acids: CASSRQGAPRTEAFF. Written as DNA, the CDR3 is TGTGCCAGCAGCCGACAGGGGGCGCCTCGGACTGAAGCTTTCTTT.